This note documents a single T cell receptor (beta chain) sequence. Its cognate antigen has yet to be identified. The input lacks base qualities; no much larger clone sits a single base away. The cohort comprised some 700 healthy bone marrow donors. At the time of sampling, every cohort member was nominally healthy, though immune exposures that went unrecorded were likely present. The donor was CMV seronegative and belonged to the group of 350 to 400 seronegative cohort members. Each donor provided a peripheral blood sample, and peripheral blood mononuclear cells were used for TCR beta sequencing. Genomic DNA extraction from the blood cell samples was performed with the Qiagen DNeasy Blood Extraction Kit. The data were taken from a study of cytomegalovirus exposure and HLA in healthy donors (dated by TCRdb to the late 2010s). About the investigation overall: In an earlier analysis of approximately 500 of the donors, 276 Gb of sequence data and 100 million or so unique TCR beta sequences from roughly 180 million T cells were reported. An early release covering just under 650 HLA-typed donors comprised about 300 gigabases of sequencing data and around 85 million unique TCR sequences. Of the approximately 400 genotyped donors, approximately 83% fell in the genetic ancestry cluster associated with self-reported Caucasian donors. The study aimed to test whether signatures of past pathogen exposure could be identified by cataloging public T cell receptors. The study profiled the T cell repertoires of 666 subjects by immunosequencing and related them to cytomegalovirus serostatus. Along with the roughly 700-subject first cohort, a separate validation cohort of over a hundred different subjects was used. The study combined high-throughput TCR immunosequencing, statistical association of individual TCRs with disease status, and machine learning to predict cytomegalovirus infection status. A later analysis re-examined previously published TCR beta repertoires from several hundred donors and added high-resolution HLA genotyping to investigate patterns of TCR occurrence. In the later analysis, no new phenotypic data were used to find candidate immune exposures; instead, reliance was placed on TCR beta sequences and their occurrence across donors. An earlier analysis of nearly 600 of the donors applied high-throughput TCR beta sequencing to assess whether each TCR beta V gene segment acted as functional or pseudogenic. Donor age, sex, ethnicity and CMV serostatus were compiled alongside the repertoire data. A later genetic analysis used genome-wide SNP genotypes for about three fifths of the roughly 700 donors, treating that subset as a discovery cohort. Every discovery cohort repertoire had been produced on one sequencing platform. HLA typing covered class I and class II loci at four-digit resolution. The number of donors typed differed by locus, with roughly 629-640 for A, B, C, DRB1 and DQB1, about 500 for DQA1, 600 to 610 for DPA1, and around 430 for DPB1. Because of strong linkage in the cohort, roughly 5 DR-DQ haplotypes were treated as single units for association and clustering. Among 398 genotyped donors of the cohort, an average of about 240,000 unique TCR beta nucleotide sequences was sequenced per donor, of which about 18% were non-productive. Overall study results and their limits: Broadly in line with IMGT annotations, most TCR beta V segments showed up in productive rearrangements about 87% or about 30% of the time in an earlier analysis of 587 of the donors. A later analysis found that TCR association rates varied across HLA loci, with DRB1 alleles showing the most associated TCRs and HLA-C alleles the fewest. V-gene and J-gene trimming of TCR beta chains was associated with a missense DCLRE1C variant in a later genetic analysis, and the association was replicated in an independent cohort. Because the 87-base-pair reads could not distinguish some IMGT-functional V segments, including TRBV6-2 and TRBV6-3, those segments were excluded. Only TCR beta chains were sequenced in this cohort, and the absence of alpha or paired-chain data limited detectable features. A few of the identified cytomegalovirus-associated TCR beta chains were confirmed in vitro to be specific for cytomegalovirus antigens. According to a later analysis, parvovirus B19, influenza, CMV and Epstein-Barr virus appeared linked to several top co-occurrence clusters. For the cohort, immune exposure information was limited to CMV serostatus. A further reported finding was that TCR beta sequences accurately predicted the HLA-A and HLA-B alleles for most subjects in the first cohort. Linkage disequilibrium might explain the correlated functional status among segregating V segments, but an unknown experimental factor could not be ruled out. A total of roughly 160 TCR beta chains were listed by the study as associated with cytomegalovirus. Across donors, most TCR sequences were observed very rarely, whereas some public TCRs were present in many individuals. In both the original and validation cohorts, the classifier was reported to diagnose cytomegalovirus status with high specificity and sensitivity. In a later analysis, around 17,000 TCR beta sequences were associated with specific HLA alleles at a false discovery rate of 0.05. HLA typing was unavailable for some donors at each locus, so association tests used only the typed subset. Roughly uniform sequencing depth across donors was assumed in presence/absence analyses, although this assumption may not hold. In a later analysis, HLA-associated TCR beta chains showed more clonal expansion and lower generation probabilities than non-associated chains that were equally common. A later genetic analysis reported fewer N-insertions in productive TCRs among donors in an Asian-associated ancestry cluster than the roughly 670-donor mean. Assigning TCR associations to individual alleles was difficult when HLA alleles, especially DR and DQ, strongly co-occurred. A cluster of highly shared sequence variants was judged likely to represent a technical artifact of the sequencing pipeline. The authors suggested that the approach could potentially be generalized to other disease states and immunological phenotypes. A later analysis found that most CMV-associated TCR beta chains appeared HLA-restricted, with HLA associations seemingly driven largely by CMV exposure. Because counts were too low, about 18 rarely observed V segments, including chromosome 9 orphons, were excluded from the earlier analysis of about 500 of the donors.

Library preparation employed the immunoSEQ multiplex PCR assay. For the multiplex PCR, a mixture combining 60 forward primers for TCR Vbeta segments and 13 reverse primers for TCR Jbeta segments was used. The CDR3 region of rearranged TCR beta genes was amplified from genomic DNA by a multiplex PCR assay. Amplified TCR beta libraries were sequenced as 87-base-pair reads on the Illumina HiSeq System. As for how the authors treated the data: Across the 700 or so repertoires, a later analysis counted roughly 77 million unique TCR beta chains, around 10 million of which were shared by at least two donors. A nearest-neighbor algorithm error-corrected the raw reads and collapsed the reads into unique sequences, merging closely related sequences to remove PCR and sequencing errors. V, D and J gene segments were assigned by aligning CDR3 sequences to IMGT reference sequences. For a sequence to be retained, a match of at least six nucleotides was required to both a V gene segment and a J gene segment. Rearrangements were classified as productive when the CDR3 lacked stop codons and remained in frame with V and J, and all other rearrangements were classified as non-productive. Following IMGT convention, CDR3 was defined as the stretch from the second conserved V-encoded cysteine to the conserved J-encoded phenylalanine. In an earlier analysis of approximately 590 of the donors, sequences lacking an unambiguous match to a single V gene segment were excluded. An earlier analysis of around 600 of the donors classified V segments as functional when productive rearrangements were above 56.7% and as segregating when the standard deviation between donors was above 5%. A statistical classification framework was developed to diagnose cytomegalovirus status using the catalog of TCR beta chain sequences. In a later analysis, TCR nucleotide sequences were compared against IMGT/GENE-DB human TR gene sequences so that V and J genes could be assigned. The TCRdist pipeline was used in a later analysis to assign CDR3 sequences and most-parsimonious VDJ recombination scenarios. A later analysis defined each TCR beta chain by its CDR3 amino acid sequence plus V-gene family, and excluded reads lacking a unique V-gene family. In a later analysis, some 600 highly shared, low-generation-probability nucleotide sequences were removed to address suspected cross-contamination and a sequencing artifact. In a later analysis, a clonal expansion index was calculated for each public chain from normalized within-repertoire ranks of inferred template counts. A later analysis computed generation probabilities with a VDJ recombination model fitted to out-of-frame rearrangements, and checked the results against IGoR. In a later analysis, hypergeometric tests were used to score TCR-TCR, TCR-HLA and TCR-CMV co-occurrence, with a repertoire-size bias correction applied to TCR pairs. To estimate false discovery rates, a later analysis permuted the HLA or CMV assignments 20 times. A later analysis grouped co-occurring TCRs with DBSCAN, adding TCRdist sequence similarity when clustering within HLA-allele-positive subsets. Repertoires with fewer than 30,000 or more than 120,000 public chains were left out of co-occurrence clustering, as were several repertoires with anomalous nucleotide sharing. Held by TCRdb, this immuneACCESS table contains in-frame sequences only and omits some clones. Under half of the omission traces to an unresolved V gene where checked; the cause of the rest is unknown. D and trimming were read from the DNA, whereas the V and J calls and clone size are those reported in that table. For this sample the table gives about 140,000 clones, of which about 79% were detected only once. 1.7% of the sample belongs to the ten largest clones.

The CDR3 holds 13 amino acids from the cysteine to the phenylalanine. The kept DNA is CDR3 alone, 39 bases in frame from the first base. CDR1 and CDR2 are read off the germline V gene as SGHRS and YFSETQ. Germline trimming: 4 bases from V, 8 bases from J; junction bases outside gene matches: 8. Sequencing was performed on PBMCs. The rearrangement combines TRBV5-1 with TRBJ1-2; 7 central bases correspond to TRBD1. This TCR came from a woman in her twenties or thirties in good health and CMV-seronegative. The CDR3 region reads CASSAEGAEGYTF. The nucleotide sequence is given as TGCGCCAGCAGCGCCGAGGGGGCGGAAGGCTACACCTTC.